This T cell receptor (beta chain) appears in the sequencing data of a study of human T cells and chemical hapten exposure. With 4 bases clipped from V and 10 bases from J, the junction kept 13 bases outside the gene matches. The CDR3 is 15 amino acids. Germline-derived CDR1 and CDR2 are SQVTM and ANQGSEA. TCRdb processed the RACE reads anew with MiXCR; each CDR3 protein has one entry. The sample has just under 350,000 distinct CDR3 sequences; around 7% are singletons. This clonotype showed up many times. The time point here: patch test 1, 2 weeks after DPC sensitization. Treatment defined: therapeutic diphenylcyclopropenone sensitization with weekly scalp DPC.

The source of this sequence is a woman aged 18 to 35 with alopecia areata. Some clones in this sample may be carry-over from other donors' samples. The rearrangement uses TRBV29-1 and TRBJ2-1; 10 positions agree with TRBD1. The sequences come from whole blood, collected in connection with sensitization to the hapten diphenylcyclopropenone (DPC). The CDR3 reads CSVAARTGGLSEQFF. DNA of the CDR3: TGCAGCGTTGCAGCAAGGACAGGGGGGTTGAGCGAGCAGTTCTTC.